These 15 T cell receptor beta chains originate from one sample sequenced in a study of T cell responses to AZD1222 COVID-19 vaccine. Clones were sequenced by immunoSEQ multiplex PCR, and TCRdb holds only the in-frame ones, with some missing. The top ten clones hold about 5.4% of a sample with nearly 110,000 clones, almost 90% of them seen once. Sequenced here: peripheral blood, sampled on day 0 of AZD1222 vaccination. The source of these receptors is an adult in good health.

The chain is built from TRBV27 and TRBJ1-5; D unresolved. This CDR3 region has 15 residues. Per the germline V gene, CDR1 is MNHEY and CDR2 is SMNVEV (reference sequence). Trimming cost V 7 bases and J 7 bases, with 20 bases left between them. CDR3 nucleotides: TGTGCCAGCAAAGTTGAGGATCGTGTCTGGCAGCCCCAGCATTTT. Protein product: CASKVEDRVWQPQHF.

This clone was recorded only once. The genes are TRBV5-1 and TRBJ1-4; no firm D call. The V end was cut by 0 bases, the J end by 7 bases, with 16 bases between. The CDR3 runs 16 residues. Germline loops: CDR1 SGHRS, CDR2 YFSETQ. The DNA for the CDR3 is TGCGCCAGCAGCTTGGGGGCGACTCAATGGGGTGAAAAACTGTTTTTT. This translates into CASSLGATQWGEKLFF.

The rearrangement uses TRBV6-4 and TRBJ1-1, with a possible D match to TRBD1 (6 bases). This CDR3 has 13 residues. The V gene lost 5 bases and the J gene lost 2 bases, with 9 bases spanning the gap. CDR1 is MRHNA, CDR2 SNTAGT, per germline. In nucleotides, the CDR3 is TGTGCCAGCAGTTGGACAGCTAACACTGAAGCTTTCTTT. This codes for CASSWTANTEAFF.

V usage is TRBV24-1 and J usage is TRBJ2-7; D is unclear. Germline assignment: CDR1 KGHDR and CDR2 SFDVKD. The V end was cut by 3 bases, the J end by 1 base, with 6 bases between. There are 13 residues in the CDR3. DNA for the CDR3: TGTGCCACCAGTGATCCCAGGTCCTACGAGCAGTACTTC. It specifies CATSDPRSYEQYF.

The rearrangement uses TRBV6-5 and TRBJ2-5; D gene unclear. The germline V gene has CDR1 MNHEY and CDR2 SVGAGI. The CDR3 covers 11 residues. V was pared by 6 bases and J by 1 base, with 3 bases between. The CDR3 sequence: CASSPQETQYF. CDR3 in DNA: TGTGCCAGCAGCCCCCAAGAGACCCAGTACTTC.

The CDR3 DNA is TGTGCCAGCAGTCAACGCTCTCTCGAGCAGTACTTC. Translated, it gives CASSQRSLEQYF. The chain employs TRBV28 and TRBJ2-7, with D unclear. Germline CDR1 reads MDHEN; CDR2 reads SYDVKM. Deletions cut 5 bases from V and 6 bases from J, with 11 bases between. CDR3 length: 12 residues.

This CDR3 is CASSEGLAGVTLTDTQYF. CDR3 coding DNA: TGCGCCAGCAGTGAGGGACTAGCGGGAGTCACCTTGACAGATACGCAGTATTTT. This chain links TRBV10-1 with TRBJ2-3; 13 bases are shared with TRBD2. The CDR3 contains 18 residues. Germline CDR1 WNHNN, CDR2 SYGVQD (reference sequence). Trimming at V came to 2 bases and at J to 3 bases, leaving 8 bases not matched to a gene.

J is TRBJ1-2 and V is TRBV6-5, with no clear D. This CDR3 has 12 residues. V shed 6 bases and J shed 8 bases, with 13 bases lying between them. Germline V gene sequence: CDR1 MNHEY, CDR2 SVGAGI. DNA for the CDR3: TGTGCCAGCAGCGGAGGGAACTGGGGCTACACCTTC. This gives the protein CASSGGNWGYTF.

The V and J genes are TRBV24-1 and TRBJ2-5; 13 bases are shared with TRBD2. CDR3 length: 15 residues. Germline V lookup: CDR1 KGHDR, CDR2 SFDVKD. The V gene end was trimmed by 4 bases and the J gene end by 5 bases; junction bases not matched to a gene: 3. This CDR3 is CATSEAGLAGETQYF. CDR3 nucleotides: TGTGCCACCAGTGAAGCGGGACTAGCGGGGGAGACCCAGTACTTC.

The chain's CDR3 is CASSYYSGRASNEQFF. Written as DNA, the CDR3 is TGTGCCAGCAGCTACTATAGCGGGAGGGCCTCAAATGAGCAGTTCTTC. The gene calls are TRBV7-2 and TRBJ2-1, with 11 nucleotides matching TRBD2. CDR1 and CDR2 (germline): SGHTA, FQGNSA. The CDR3 runs to 16 residues. V lost 4 bases, J lost 7 bases, and 9 bases stayed unmatched.

This clone showed up just a few times. The genes are TRBV6-5 and TRBJ2-7; tentative D call: TRBD2 (5 bases). This CDR3 has 15 amino acids. V lost 2 bases and J lost 2, with 13 bases in between. The V gene's germline CDR1 is MNHEY and CDR2 SVGAGI. CDR3 bases: TGTGCCAGCAGTTACCAAGGGATCGGGACCTACGAGCAGTACTTC. This codes for CASSYQGIGTYEQYF.

V and J are TRBV5-3 and TRBJ2-7; 11 nucleotides agree with TRBD2. TRBV5-3 is marked as an open reading frame, function uncertain. The CDR3 runs 15 residues. V dropped 5 bases and J dropped 4; count of bases not matched to a gene: 8. The CDR3 DNA reads as TGTGCCAGAAGGCCAACTAGCGGGAGAGGGTACGAGCAGTACTTC. This gives the protein CARRPTSGRGYEQYF.

The J gene is TRBJ1-5, the V gene TRBV7-2; D is possibly TRBD1 (5 bases). Germline lookup yields CDR1 SGHTA and CDR2 FQGNSA. Trimming cost V 5 bases and J 4 bases, with 12 bases left between them. The CDR3 consists of 14 residues. CDR3 bases: TGTGCCAGCAGCCTGGCCGGGACTAATCAGCCCCAGCATTTT. The encoded protein is CASSLAGTNQPQHF.

This chain uses TRBV9 with TRBJ2-2; a weak D match, TRBD1 (5 bases). The CDR3 totals 16 residues. With 0 bases removed from V and 1 base from J, the gap between germline ends came to 10 bases. CDR1 and CDR2 from the germline V gene are SGDLS and YYNGEE. As DNA, the CDR3 is TGTGCCAGCAGCGTAGCTACAGGAATGAACACCGGGGAGCTGTTTTTT. Its protein is CASSVATGMNTGELFF. The variable domain in full, completed from reference TRBV9 and TRBJ2-2, reads DSGVTQTPKHLITATGQRVTLRCSPRSGDLSVYWYQQSLDQGLQFLIQYYNGEERAKGNILERFSAQQFPDLHSELNLSSLELGDSALYFCASSVATGMNTGELFFGEGSRLTVL.

The J gene is TRBJ2-7, the V gene TRBV6-5; 10 bases match TRBD1. The trim removed 6 bases at V and 2 bases at J, leaving 7 bases unmatched. Germline CDR1 is MNHEY and CDR2 is SVGAGI. CDR3 length equals 15 residues. The CDR3 DNA reads TGTGCCAGCAGGGAGGGACAGGGGCCAGCCTACGAGCAGTACTTC. Its protein product is CASREGQGPAYEQYF.